A single sample gave rise to the 20 T cell receptor beta chains below, sequenced in a study of T cells after yellow fever vaccination (dated by TCRdb to between 2018 and 2021). Sample treatment or condition, as interpreted from the label and publication: live attenuated yellow fever vaccine strain. Receptor libraries were prepared by 5' RACE. Sequencing was performed on an Illumina HiSeq 2500. TCRdb cleaned the public reads at Q25 with fastp, built clones with MiXCR and kept in-frame beta chains. CDR3 protein sequences are deduplicated, and each keeps its most common genes and DNA. This sample lists tens of thousands of distinct CDR3 sequences; roughly a tenth were detected once. Of the sample, 10% to 15% is held by the ten largest clones. This specimen consisted of PBMCs, either bulk or a sorted T-cell subset (CD4+, CD8+, memory, or dextramer-sorted; not recorded which), obtained around 14 days after the first yellow fever vaccination. The receptor source for this set is a man younger than 30 who received the YFV17D yellow fever vaccine.

There are many counts of this clonotype. The chain recombines TRBV5-5 with TRBJ1-1; D not certain. The CDR3 sequence is 13 residues long. Germline values: CDR1 SGHKS, CDR2 YYEKEE (reference sequence). V dropped 4 bases and J dropped 6 bases, with 13 bases sitting between them. The CDR3 protein is CASSRGSGAEAFF. The CDR3 DNA follows: TGTGCCAGCAGCCGAGGTAGTGGGGCTGAAGCTTTCTTT.

Concerning this clonotype: A much larger clone lies a single base off, so this may be a read error. V and J are TRBV7-9 and TRBJ1-6, with D possibly matching TRBD1 (6 bases). This CDR3 has 16 amino acids. CDR1 and CDR2 from the germline V gene are SEHNR and FQNEAQ (reference sequence). The CDR3 here is CARSKHAGTPNSPLHF. CDR3 in DNA: TGTGCCCGCAGCAAACACGCCGGGACACCCAATTCACCCCTCCACTTT.

In its sample, this clonotype was seen many times. The chain joins TRBV7-2 to TRBJ2-5, with 7 nucleotides matching TRBD2. Trimming took 4 bases from V and 5 from J; bases not matched to a gene: 10. This CDR3 comprises 15 residues. CDR1 and CDR2 from the germline V gene are SGHTA and FQGNSA. Here the CDR3 DNA reads TGTGCCAGCAGCTGGACGGCGGGGGTTGGGGAGACCCAGTACTTC. Its translation is CASSWTAGVGETQYF.

This clonotype occurred many times. The gene calls are TRBV5-1 and TRBJ2-7; D ambiguous. V shed 4 bases and J shed 2 bases, with 13 bases lying between them. The length of the CDR3 is 14 residues. From germline, CDR1 is SGHRS and CDR2 YFSETQ. The DNA of the CDR3 is TGCGCCAGCAGCCCCGGGCCTACGACCTACGAGCAGTACGTC. Amino acids: CASSPGPTTYEQYV.

This chain joins TRBV5-4 and TRBJ2-5; 8 positions match TRBD2. Germline assignment: CDR1 SGHNT and CDR2 YYREEE (reference sequence). V shed 2 bases, J shed 5 bases, and the junction held 5 bases outside the gene matches. There are 14 residues in the CDR3. DNA of the CDR3: TGTGCCAGCAGCTTTAGCGGGGCGGGGGAGACCCAGTACTTC. Encoded protein: CASSFSGAGETQYF.

This clonotype was found many times. The chain joins TRBV5-1 to TRBJ2-1; 13 nucleotides match TRBD2. The J segment lost 3 bases and the V segment lost 3 bases, leaving 9 bases of the junction unmatched. Germline V gene lookup returns CDR1 SGHRS and CDR2 YFSETQ. The CDR3 contains 18 residues. CDR3 nucleotides: TGCGCCAGCAGCTCCACTAGCGGGGGGGCTTTAAACTACAATGAGCAGTTCTTC. Translating it yields CASSSTSGGALNYNEQFF.

Ten or more counts support this clonotype. The V and J genes are TRBV12-3 or TRBV12-4 and TRBJ1-5, with TRBD1 identical over 11 bases. The CDR3 consists of 15 residues. V lost 4 bases, J lost 6 bases, and 5 bases stayed unmatched. The CDR3 bases are TGTGCCAGCAGTTCCGGGACAGGGGGATTTCAGCCCCAGCATTTT. Protein sequence: CASSSGTGGFQPQHF.

This clonotype occurred many times. The chain combines TRBV7-2 with TRBJ2-7; the match to TRBD2 covers 12 bases. Germline trimming cut 5 bases from V and 4 bases from J; bases unmatched to any gene: 3. This CDR3 has 14 amino acids. Germline-derived CDR1 and CDR2 are SGHTA and FQGNSA. The CDR3 spells CASSTSGGLYEQYF. The CDR3, as DNA: TGTGCCAGCAGCACTAGCGGGGGGCTTTACGAGCAGTACTTC.

This clonotype was found many times. V and J are TRBV6-6 and TRBJ1-6; a possible D gene is TRBD1 (5 bases). Trimming stripped 5 bases from V and 13 bases from J, with 9 bases between. CDR1 is MNHNY, CDR2 SVGAGI, per germline (reference sequence). The CDR3 extends over 11 amino acids. The CDR3: CASSAPGPLHF. The CDR3, as DNA: TGTGCCAGCAGTGCCCCAGGGCCCCTCCACTTT.

Many counts were recorded for this clonotype. The V gene is TRBV24-1, the J gene TRBJ2-3, with D possibly being TRBD1 (6 bases). The CDR3 length is 15 residues. The V gene lost 5 bases and the J gene lost 3 bases, with 14 bases spanning the gap. Per germline, CDR1 KGHDR and CDR2 SFDVKD. As DNA, the CDR3 is TGTGCCACCAGTGGTGGGGGCTGGGTGACAGATACGCAGTATTTT. This sequence encodes CATSGGGWVTDTQYF.

The table lists this clonotype with many counts. The J gene is TRBJ1-4, the V gene TRBV12-3 or TRBV12-4, with 7 bases lining up with TRBD1. The trim removed 6 bases at V and 7 bases at J, leaving 8 bases unmatched. CDR3 size: 14 residues. CDR3 nucleotides: TGTGCCAGCAGCCCGCGACAGGGTACTGAAAAACTGTTTTTT. Amino acids: CASSPRQGTEKLFF.

With respect to this clonotype: A much larger clone differs by one base, so this may be a read error. The V gene is TRBV12-3 or TRBV12-4, the J gene TRBJ2-2; D is ambiguous. CDR3 length equals 14 residues. V lost 5 bases and J 4 bases, leaving 11 bases between the germline ends. CDR3 DNA sequence: TGTGCCAGCAGTACCGGCACCGGCACCGGGGAGCTGTTTTTT. This codes for CASSTGTGTGELFF.

This clonotype has at least ten counts. J is TRBJ2-5 and V is TRBV7-2; D is uncertain. The CDR3 length is 12 residues. V was trimmed by 4 bases and J by 6 bases, leaving 9 bases between them. CDR1 is SGHTA, CDR2 FQGNSA, per germline. Written as DNA, the CDR3 is TGTGCCAGCAGCTCGACAATTCAGACCCAGTACTTC. Protein sequence: CASSSTIQTQYF.

This clonotype was observed many times. The chain couples TRBV7-9 to TRBJ1-6; 8 nucleotides agree with TRBD1. V dropped 2 bases and J dropped 8; count of bases not matched to a gene: 2. The CDR3 runs to 14 residues. Germline V gene data show CDR1 as SEHNR and CDR2 as FQNEAQ (reference sequence). CDR3 nucleotide sequence: TGTGCCAGCAGCTTAATGACAGGGGATTCACCCCTCCACTTT. It codes for CASSLMTGDSPLHF.

This clonotype was seen many times. The rearrangement uses TRBV18 and TRBJ1-1; D uncertain. V was pared by 2 bases and J by 1 base, with 8 bases between. CDR3 length equals 14 residues. Looked up from germline, CDR1 is KGHSH and CDR2 is LQKENI. CDR3 residues: CASSPTATNTEAFF. In DNA form, the CDR3 reads TGTGCCAGCTCACCAACGGCGACGAACACTGAAGCTTTCTTT.

By share, this clonotype counts as medium-sized. This chain links TRBV19 with TRBJ2-2; 7 bases are shared with TRBD2. In germline, CDR1 is LNHDA, CDR2 SQIVND (reference sequence). The J segment lost 4 bases and the V segment lost 7 bases, leaving 9 bases of the junction unmatched. This CDR3 is built from 15 residues. The CDR3 sequence is CASTQSGAPTGELFF. For the CDR3, the DNA is TGTGCCAGTACCCAAAGCGGGGCCCCCACCGGGGAGCTGTTTTTT.

By proportion, this clonotype is medium-sized (0.01 to 0.1%). CDR3 coding DNA: TGCGCCAGCAGCCAAGAAACTAGCGGGGGGTACAATGAGCAGTTCTTC. This translates into CASSQETSGGYNEQFF. The chain employs TRBV4-3 and TRBJ2-1; 12 nucleotides agree with TRBD2. Germline CDR1 and CDR2: LGHNA and YSLEER. There are 16 residues in the CDR3. J gave up 4 bases and V 0 bases, and 1 base lay outside the gene matches.

This clonotype was picked up many times. The V gene is TRBV5-1, the J gene TRBJ2-7; TRBD2 matches at 14 bases. The CDR3 runs to 17 residues. Looked up from germline, CDR1 is SGHRS and CDR2 is YFSETQ. V was clipped by 5 bases and J by 0 bases; unmatched bases: 7. CDR3 bases: TGCGCCAGCAGTTCCGGGACTAGCGGGGGCCGCTCCTACGAGCAGTACTTC. Amino acids: CASSSGTSGGRSYEQYF.

By share, this clonotype ranks as medium-sized. This chain uses TRBV27 with TRBJ2-7; 11 bases match TRBD1. The CDR3 contains 14 residues. Germline assignment: CDR1 MNHEY and CDR2 SMNVEV (reference sequence). The ends lost 8 bases at V and 4 bases at J; junction bases unmatched: 7. The CDR3 is CASGTGTGGYEQYF. As DNA, the CDR3 is TGTGCCAGCGGAACCGGGACAGGGGGTTACGAGCAGTACTTC.

In this sample, this clonotype turned up many times. This chain links TRBV20-1 with TRBJ1-4; D is unclear. In germline, CDR1 is DFQATT, CDR2 SNEGSKA (reference sequence). Trimming pared 3 bases from V and 0 bases from J, leaving 2 bases between. The CDR3 covers 12 residues. The CDR3 DNA sequence: TGCAGTGCTAGTGCAACTAATGAAAAACTGTTTTTT. Protein: CSASATNEKLFF.